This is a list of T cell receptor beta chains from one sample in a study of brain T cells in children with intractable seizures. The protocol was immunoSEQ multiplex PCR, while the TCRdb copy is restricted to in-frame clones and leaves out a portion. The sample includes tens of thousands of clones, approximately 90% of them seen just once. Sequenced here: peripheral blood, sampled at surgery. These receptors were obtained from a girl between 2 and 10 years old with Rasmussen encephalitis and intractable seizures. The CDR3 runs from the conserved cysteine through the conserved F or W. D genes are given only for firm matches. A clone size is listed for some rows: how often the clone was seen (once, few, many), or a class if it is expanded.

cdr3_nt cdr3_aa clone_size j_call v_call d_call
TGTGCCAGCACGAGACACGGCGGAGAGACCCAGTACTTC CASTRHGGETQYF . TRBJ2-5 TRBV2 .
TGTGCCAGCAGTTTGAGACAGGGAGGCGAGCAGTACTTC CASSLRQGGEQYF . TRBJ2-7 TRBV27 .
TGTGCCAGTGAAAAACAGGGAGGGTTGGAGGGCGGCACTGAAGCTTTCTTT CASEKQGGLEGGTEAFF . TRBJ1-1 TRBV19 .
TGTGCCAGCAGTTCCCGTAGCAATCAGCCCCAGCATTTT CASSSRSNQPQHF . TRBJ1-5 TRBV12-3/TRBV12-4 .
TGTGCCAGCACCTCAATGGTTGAGCAGTTCTTC CASTSMVEQFF . TRBJ2-1 TRBV5-4 .
TGTGCCAGCAGCCAGCTGACAGGGGGCGAAAAACTGTTTTTT CASSQLTGGEKLFF . TRBJ1-4 TRBV14 TRBD1
TGTGCCAGCAGTTTAAAGGGCGGACTCAATCAGCCCCAGCATTTT CASSLKGGLNQPQHF . TRBJ1-5 TRBV28 .
TGTGCCAGCAGTTATGGGGGGCTCGGTAGTGAGCAGTTCTTC CASSYGGLGSEQFF . TRBJ2-1 TRBV6-5 .
TGCGCCAGCAGCTTCGTCGGGGGGCAAGAGACCCAGTACTTC CASSFVGGQETQYF . TRBJ2-5 TRBV5-1 TRBD2
TGTGCCAGCAGCTTAATACCGGGACAGGGGAACTCAGCTTTCTTT CASSLIPGQGNSAFF once TRBJ1-1 TRBV7-2 TRBD1
TGTGCCAGCTCACCACCTGGAATGGCCTACGAGCAGTACTTC CASSPPGMAYEQYF . TRBJ2-7 TRBV18 .
TGTGCCAGCAGCCTCGCCGGGACAGGGGACTACAATGAGCAGTTCTTC CASSLAGTGDYNEQFF . TRBJ2-1 TRBV5-6 TRBD1
TGTGCCAGCAGTGATGGTGGGGGGCAGCCCCAGCATTTT CASSDGGGQPQHF . TRBJ1-5 TRBV25-1 .
TGTGCCACCTCCTACAGGCCCCAATCCCCCCTCCACTTT CATSYRPQSPLHF . TRBJ1-6 TRBV3-1/TRBV3-2 .
TGCGCCAGCAGCCGAGCAGGGGGTGACACTGAAGCTTTCTTT CASSRAGGDTEAFF . TRBJ1-1 TRBV4-1 TRBD1
TGTGCCAGTAGTATGGGTCCCTCGAGCTCCTACGAGCAGTACTTC CASSMGPSSSYEQYF . TRBJ2-7 TRBV19 .
TGTGCCAGCAGCAGAAGGGTGTTCGATACTGAAGCTTTCTTT CASSRRVFDTEAFF . TRBJ1-1 TRBV27 .
TGTGCCAGCAAAACTAGCGGGGATACTACGTTTCCCCAGTTCTTC CASKTSGDTTFPQFF . TRBJ2-1 TRBV6-5 TRBD2
TGTGCCAGCAGCCCCACCCGGGAGGGCAAGGAGCAGTACTTC CASSPTREGKEQYF . TRBJ2-7 TRBV5-4 TRBD2
TGTGCCGGACAGAGCAACTATGGCTACACCTTC CAGQSNYGYTF once TRBJ1-2 TRBV27 .
TGTGCCAGCAGTTTCCTGACTAGCTCTTCTAAGACCCAGTACTTC CASSFLTSSSKTQYF . TRBJ2-5 TRBV27 TRBD2
TGTGCCTGGAGCAGACAGGGGTTCCCCTACGAGCAGTACTTC CAWSRQGFPYEQYF . TRBJ2-7 TRBV30 TRBD1
TGTGCCAGCAGCCGGTCCGGGTCCGGGCCTAGCACAGATACGCAGTATTTT CASSRSGSGPSTDTQYF . TRBJ2-3 TRBV13 .
TGCGCCAGCAGTCAATCCTGGACCTCTGGGGCCAACGTCCTGACTTTC CASSQSWTSGANVLTF . TRBJ2-6 TRBV23-1 .
TGTGCCAGCAGTTTAATAGGCTACGAGCAGTACTTC CASSLIGYEQYF . TRBJ2-7 TRBV28 .
TGTGCCAGTAGTATTACGGGCAGGACGGTCTACGAGCAGTACTTC CASSITGRTVYEQYF . TRBJ2-7 TRBV19 .
TGTGCCAGCTCACCGATCACCGGGGAGCTGTTTTTT CASSPITGELFF . TRBJ2-2 TRBV18 .
TGCGCCAGCAGCCCCGATGGACAGAAAAACATTCAGTACTTC CASSPDGQKNIQYF . TRBJ2-4 TRBV5-1 .
TGTGCCAGCAGCTTAGGATTATGGGTACTAGCGGGACACTACGAGCAGTACTTC CASSLGLWVLAGHYEQYF . TRBJ2-7 TRBV7-2 TRBD2
TGTGCCAGCAGCTTCACCGGGACAGGGAATACTGAAGCTTTCTTT CASSFTGTGNTEAFF . TRBJ1-1 TRBV7-9 TRBD1
TGTGCCAGTAGTAGGTTTACAGGGGGAACCGGGGAGCTGTTTTTT CASSRFTGGTGELFF . TRBJ2-2 TRBV19 TRBD1